The next 3 T cell receptor beta chains were all read from a single sample in a study of beta chain features in type 1 diabetes. Investigators reverse transcribed all isolated RNA, so they sequenced expressed TCRB transcripts. TCRdb's copy holds only in-frame clones and misses some; the assay was immunoSEQ multiplex PCR. The table records about 160,000 clones, under 9.5% of them present only once. Material: central memory CD4+ T cells from blood. The receptors come from a man aged 18 to 35 in good health.

The table lists this clone with a few counts. The chain couples TRBV5-1 to TRBJ2-3, with TRBD2 as a possible D gene (5 bases). This CDR3 spans 13 amino acids. The germline CDR1 and CDR2 sequences are SGHRS and YFSETQ. Trimming left V 4 bases short and J 4 bases short, with 10 bases between. CDR3 bases: TGCGCCAGCAGCCCCGGGAAGGCAGATACGCAGTATTTT. As protein: CASSPGKADTQYF.

This clone was seen a few times. V gene TRBV29-1 combines with J gene TRBJ1-1; D is uncertain. The germline V gene has CDR1 SQVTM and CDR2 ANQGSEA. The CDR3 is 13 amino acids. Trimming removed 7 bases from V and 0 bases from J, with 12 bases in between. CDR3 sequence reads: CSAKTSMNTEAFF. The CDR3 nucleotides are TGCAGCGCGAAGACAAGCATGAACACTGAAGCTTTCTTT. The full variable domain, in which reference TRBV29-1 and TRBJ1-1 provide the parts outside the CDR3, is SAVISQKPSRDICQRGTSLTIQCQVDSQVTMMFWYRQQPGQSLTLIATANQGSEATYESGFVIDKFPISRPNLTFSTLTVSNMSPEDSSIYLCSAKTSMNTEAFFGQGTRLTVV.

This clone was counted only a few times. The chain carries TRBV28 and TRBJ1-1, with 7 bases matching TRBD1. This CDR3 contains 14 residues. Germline V gene sequence: CDR1 MDHEN, CDR2 SYDVKM. V dropped 2 bases and J dropped 4; count of bases not matched to a gene: 4. The CDR3 bases are TGTGCCAGCAGTTTACTGGACAGGCGCACTGAAGCTTTCTTT. The encoded protein is CASSLLDRRTEAFF.